The rows below give T cell receptor beta chains drawn from one sample of a study of CD8+ T cells in alopecia areata. Clones were read by immunoSEQ multiplex PCR, and TCRdb kept only the in-frame ones, dropping some. The data show around 4,300 clones, 60% seen once. The specimen was skin, collected at roughly week 38, from a patient treated with tofacitinib. The receptors originated from a human donor with alopecia areata. Each CDR3 is given with its conserved first and last residue. The D gene is left open where the match is weak. Some rows have no size entry. The others give once, few or many, or a class for an expanded clone.

j_call,d_call,v_call,clone_size,cdr3_aa,cdr3_nt
TRBJ2-4,NA,TRBV11-3,NA,CASSLSGSGGNIQYF,TGTGCCAGCAGCTTAAGTGGCTCGGGTGGGAACATTCAGTACTTC
TRBJ2-5,TRBD1,TRBV7-9,NA,CASSHDRGRGIQETQYF,TGTGCCAGCAGCCACGACAGGGGCAGAGGGATCCAAGAGACCCAGTACTTC
TRBJ2-7,TRBD1,TRBV30,NA,CAGSGTGTYRSSYEQYF,TGTGCCGGATCCGGGACAGGGACGTACCGGAGCTCCTACGAGCAGTACTTC
TRBJ2-7,NA,TRBV5-1,once,CASSLKSLTYEQYF,TGCGCCAGCAGCTTGAAATCCCTCACCTACGAGCAGTACTTC
TRBJ2-1,TRBD1,TRBV19,NA,CASKGQNEQFF,TGTGCCAGTAAGGGACAGAATGAGCAGTTCTTC
TRBJ2-7,TRBD1,TRBV5-5,once,CASSSGPGQVYEQYF,TGTGCCAGCAGCTCCGGGCCGGGACAGGTCTACGAGCAGTACTTC
TRBJ2-1,NA,TRBV30,once,CAWSADGGQLTEQFF,TGTGCCTGGAGCGCCGACGGGGGACAGCTGACGGAGCAGTTCTTC
TRBJ2-5,TRBD1,TRBV2,NA,CASSEDRGSRETQYF,TGTGCCAGCAGTGAGGACAGGGGGTCCCGGGAGACCCAGTACTTC
TRBJ2-7,NA,TRBV6-6,NA,CASTRNGGDEQYF,TGTGCCAGCACCCGAAATGGAGGGGATGAGCAGTACTTC
TRBJ2-3,NA,TRBV5-1,NA,CASSLGRSTDTQYF,TGCGCCAGCAGCTTGGGCAGATCCACAGATACGCAGTATTTT
TRBJ1-4,TRBD1,TRBV2,NA,CASSQTGGADEKLFF,TGTGCCAGCAGCCAGACAGGGGGCGCGGATGAAAAACTGTTTTTT
TRBJ2-4,NA,TRBV25-1,few,CASSEGSKNIQYF,TGTGCCAGCAGTGAGGGTTCCAAAAACATTCAGTACTTC
TRBJ1-1,NA,TRBV6-6,NA,CASSLVPYSFF,TGTGCCAGCAGCCTCGTCCCGTACTCTTTCTTT
TRBJ2-2,TRBD2,TRBV7-3,NA,CASSFVAGGRNTGELFF,TGTGCCAGCAGCTTCGTAGCGGGAGGGAGGAACACCGGGGAGCTGTTTTTT
TRBJ1-5,NA,TRBV18,few,CASSPTGNNQPQHF,TGTGCCAGCTCACCCACAGGGAACAATCAGCCCCAGCATTTT
TRBJ2-1,TRBD2,TRBV4-1,NA,CASSQGPASGAYNEQFF,TGCGCCAGCAGCCAAGGTCCCGCTAGCGGGGCCTACAATGAGCAGTTCTTC
TRBJ2-7,TRBD2,TRBV7-9,few,CASSHGTSGGYEQYF,TGTGCCAGCAGCCATGGGACTAGCGGGGGCTACGAGCAGTACTTC
TRBJ2-7,NA,TRBV4-3,few,CASSSGDEQYF,TGCGCCAGCAGCTCCGGCGACGAGCAGTACTTC
TRBJ2-3,TRBD2,TRBV5-6,NA,CASRIAGGDTQYF,TGTGCCAGCAGGATAGCGGGAGGAGATACGCAGTATTTT
TRBJ2-3,TRBD2,TRBV7-3,NA,CASSLGTSGSYTQYF,TGTGCCAGCAGCTTAGGGACTAGCGGGAGCTATACGCAGTATTTT
TRBJ2-2,NA,TRBV7-3,once,CASSQNSVGNTGELFF,TGTGCCAGCAGCCAAAACAGCGTGGGTAACACCGGGGAGCTGTTTTTT
TRBJ2-7,NA,TRBV18,NA,CASSPSLTYEQYF,TGTGCCAGCTCACCAAGCTTGACCTACGAGCAGTACTTC
TRBJ2-1,NA,TRBV19,once,CASSIRGTEQFF,TGTGCCAGTAGTATCAGGGGAACTGAGCAGTTCTTC
TRBJ2-3,NA,TRBV19,NA,CASSIRDQTHTQYF,TGTGCCAGTAGTATCCGGGACCAAACCCATACGCAGTATTTT
TRBJ1-4,NA,TRBV30,few,CAWSVSRARGDEKLFF,TGTGCCTGGAGTGTATCCAGGGCCAGGGGCGATGAAAAACTGTTTTTT
TRBJ2-1,NA,TRBV7-9,NA,CAGDAGHASEQFF,TGTGCCGGTGATGCGGGACATGCCAGTGAGCAGTTCTTC
TRBJ2-3,TRBD2,TRBV7-2,large,CASSSRLASGTDTQYF,TGTGCCAGCAGCTCGAGACTAGCGAGTGGCACAGATACGCAGTATTTT
TRBJ1-1,NA,TRBV18,once,CASSPLGGTEAFF,TGTGCCAGCTCACCACTTGGGGGCACTGAAGCTTTCTTT
TRBJ2-3,TRBD1,TRBV7-2,NA,CASSVLQGAWSGDTQYF,TGTGCCAGCAGCGTCCTACAGGGGGCATGGTCCGGGGATACGCAGTATTTT